Given below is one TCR beta chain in context. No antigen is known for it. No quality values exist for individual bases; no much larger clone is one base distant. CDR1 and CDR2 are read off the germline V gene as SGHAT and FQNNGV. The CDR3 runs 14 amino acids, cysteine and phenylalanine included. Only the CDR3 DNA is retained, 42 bases long and in frame from the first base. Relative to germline, V is missing 5 bases and J is missing 7 bases, with 8 bases of the junction outside any gene match. This entry is derived from a study of blood T cell repertoires in COVID-19 (TCRdb year 2020). With respect to the entire study: Samples covering the acute and convalescent phases of COVID-19 were provided by collaborators in the United States, Italy and Spain. The prospective study material was composed of cDNA or gDNA derived from T cells, B-cell-depleted T cells, or PBMCs. Where available, HLA class I and class II types were obtained from metadata supplied by the sample provider rather than from assay-based typing. Samples came from the ongoing ImmuneRACE study (first 160 participants) plus 1,254 subjects from 6 global collaborators. The sample metadata nearly always contained a de-identified subject ID, COVID-19 status, age in years and sex. Subjects who had been exposed to COVID-19, were actively infected with it, or had recovered from it provided the deeply sampled blood TCRbeta repertoires that made up the dataset. The repertoires were released in a freely available public database intended as a resource for research on the immune response to SARS-CoV-2. On the study overall, not on this receptor specifically: The quantity of clinical and demographic metadata differed by source and by participant and was supplied without curation.

TCRbeta CDR3 regions were amplified from genomic DNA using the immunoSEQ Assay, a bias-controlled multiplex PCR. The paper's data handling went like this. The number of nucleated cells in each sample was estimated from the amplification of reference gene primers within the assay. To quantify the absolute abundance of each unique TCRbeta CDR3 rearrangement, sequence reads were collapsed and filtered. Productive Simpson clonality was computed per sample as the square root of Simpson's diversity index over productive rearrangements. Here the immuneACCESS table is served through TCRdb, limited to in-frame sequences with V and J called. Missing clones are a known gap in these copies; in checked studies unresolved V genes cover under half, and the rest lacks a known reason. Clone size and V and J calls were adopted from that table, with D and trimming inferred from the DNA. The sample has approximately 470,000 clones on record, roughly 87% of them singletons. About 0.75% of the sample goes to the ten largest clones.

In the prospective study, participants were roughly 18 to 90 years old, resided in fewer than 25 geographic areas of the United States, and were enrolled through a virtual design. To assign participants to cohorts, the prospective study relied on clinical history that participants themselves reported in a screening survey and a study questionnaire. ImmuneRACE Cohort 3 recovered participants were defined by two consecutive negative NP/OP PCR tests, healthcare professional clearance, or symptom resolution. Each participant in the prospective study had whole blood, serum and a nasopharyngeal or oropharyngeal swab collected by mobile phlebotomists. Prospective study participants could optionally give additional blood draws and questionnaires over an approximately two-month period. Prospective study blood samples were shipped either frozen or at room temperature before DNA extraction.

Sample: PBMCs or T cells enriched from blood (not recorded which). The V and J segments used are TRBV11-2 and TRBJ2-7; a stretch of 10 junction bases matches TRBD1. This receptor was identified in a woman aged 18-35 years who had recovered from COVID-19. The nucleotide sequence reads as follows: TGTGCCAGCAGCCCGACCGGGACAGGGGATGAGCAGTACTTC. Its translation reads: CASSPTGTGDEQYF.